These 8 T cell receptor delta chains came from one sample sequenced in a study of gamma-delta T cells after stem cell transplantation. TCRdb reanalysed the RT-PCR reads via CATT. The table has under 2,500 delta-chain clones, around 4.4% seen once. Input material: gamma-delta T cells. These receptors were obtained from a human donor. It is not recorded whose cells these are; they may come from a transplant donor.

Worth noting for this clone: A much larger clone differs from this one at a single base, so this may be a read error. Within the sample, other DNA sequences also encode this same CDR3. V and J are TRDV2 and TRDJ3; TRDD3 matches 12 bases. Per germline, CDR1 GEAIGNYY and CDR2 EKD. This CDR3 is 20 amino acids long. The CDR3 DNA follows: TGTGCCTGCGACACCGTACTGGGGGATACCGACTCCTGGGACACCCGACAGATGTTTTTC. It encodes CACDTVLGDTDSWDTRQMFF.

CDR3 in amino acids: CATVGTRGGSKLIF. In DNA form, the CDR3 reads TGTGCCACGGTCGGAACTCGGGGGGGATCCAAACTCATCTTT. The V call is TRDV2, the J call TRDJ1; TRDD3 matches at 7 bases. This CDR3 contains 14 residues. V dropped 9 bases and J dropped 8; count of bases not matched to a gene: 17. CDR1 is GEAIGNYY, CDR2 EKD, per germline.

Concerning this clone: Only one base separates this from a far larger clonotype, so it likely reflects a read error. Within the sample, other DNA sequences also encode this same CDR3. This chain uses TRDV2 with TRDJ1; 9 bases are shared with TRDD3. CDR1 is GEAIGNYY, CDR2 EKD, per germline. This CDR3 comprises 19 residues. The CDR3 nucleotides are TGTGCCTGCGACACCGTAAGGGGGATACTTTCAACTTGGGCCGATAAACTCATCTTT. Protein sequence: CACDTVRGILSTWADKLIF.

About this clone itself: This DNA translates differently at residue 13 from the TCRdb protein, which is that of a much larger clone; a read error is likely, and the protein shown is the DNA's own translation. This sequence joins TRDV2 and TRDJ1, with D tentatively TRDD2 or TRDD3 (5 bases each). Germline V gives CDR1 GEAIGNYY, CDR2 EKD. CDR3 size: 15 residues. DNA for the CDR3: TGTGCCTGTGACACCGTTGGGGCCTACACCGATAAACCCATCTTT. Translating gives CACDTVGAYTDKPIF.

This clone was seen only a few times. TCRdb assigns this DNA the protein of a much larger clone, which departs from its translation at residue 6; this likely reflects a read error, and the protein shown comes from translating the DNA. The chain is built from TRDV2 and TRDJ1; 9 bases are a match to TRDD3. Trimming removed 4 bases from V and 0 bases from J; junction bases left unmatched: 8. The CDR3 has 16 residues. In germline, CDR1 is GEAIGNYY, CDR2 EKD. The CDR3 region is CACDPSLGEYTDKLIF. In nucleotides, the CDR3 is TGTGCCTGTGATCCCTCACTGGGGGAATACACCGATAAACTCATCTTT.

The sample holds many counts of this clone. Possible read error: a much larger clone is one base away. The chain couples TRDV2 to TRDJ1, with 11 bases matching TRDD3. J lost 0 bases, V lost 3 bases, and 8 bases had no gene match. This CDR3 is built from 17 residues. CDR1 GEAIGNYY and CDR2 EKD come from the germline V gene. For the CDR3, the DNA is TGTGCCTGTGACCCTATACTGGGGGATAGCAACACCGATAAACTCATCTTT. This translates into CACDPILGDSNTDKLIF.

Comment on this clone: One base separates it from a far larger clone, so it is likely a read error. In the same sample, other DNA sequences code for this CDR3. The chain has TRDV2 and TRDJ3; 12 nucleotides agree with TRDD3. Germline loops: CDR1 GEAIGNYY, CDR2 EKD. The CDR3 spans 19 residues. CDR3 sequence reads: CACDTILGDTSWDTRQMFF. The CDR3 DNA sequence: TGTGCCTGTGACACAATACTGGGGGATACCTCCTGGGACACCCGACAGATGTTTTTT.

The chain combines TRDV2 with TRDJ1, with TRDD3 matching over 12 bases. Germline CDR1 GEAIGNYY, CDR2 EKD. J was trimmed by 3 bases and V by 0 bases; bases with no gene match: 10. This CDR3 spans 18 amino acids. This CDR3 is CACDTGALLGDTSDKLIF. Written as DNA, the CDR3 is TGTGCCTGTGACACCGGGGCCCTACTGGGGGATACATCCGATAAACTCATCTTT.